The present entry profiles one TCR beta chain with its context. The antigen it binds to is not known. Base qualities were left out, and no much larger clone turns up one base away. Unmatched junction bases come to 5, with V trimmed by 4 bases and J by 1 base. Reading from cysteine to phenylalanine, the CDR3 counts 14 amino acids. This entry keeps only the CDR3 DNA: 42 bases, framed from base 1. The germline V gene (reference sequence) specifies GTSNPN as CDR1 and SVGIG as CDR2. TCR CDR3 regions were amplified from genomic DNA by multiplex PCR using the deep immunoSEQ assay. Extracted genomic DNA from each cell subset was spread evenly across all wells of several immunoSEQ 96-well plates, with each plate serving as a replicate. Each replicate PCR for sorted subsets received about 0.2 ug genomic DNA, equal to 28,000 or so T cell genomes. Purified libraries were quantified with a Qubit 3.0 fluorometer, sized on a Bioanalyzer 2100, and re-quantified with the KAPA Library Quantification kit. Every immunoSEQ 96-well plate was sequenced on a separate single-read 150-cycle Illumina NextSeq 550 flow cell. As for the original processing: Because the immunoSEQ output included only junctional sequences and no quality scores, the filtering could not be the same as the filtering used for full-length reads. Sequences were annotated with PyIR, a Python wrapper for IgBLAST v1.9, using IMGT germline references to assign V/J genes and CDR3. Any read was removed if the V/J assignment was weak (E-value above 1e-6), the CDR3 was missing, or the read contained stop codons, out-of-frame junctions, or ambiguous translated residues. V3J clonotypes were defined by identical inferred V gene, J gene, and CDR3 amino acid sequence. Percentage overlap between repertoires was computed as shared unique clonotypes divided by the size of the smaller repertoire. Repertoire richness was assessed with RTK rarefaction, the Chao1 estimator, and Recon v2.1 estimates of unobserved clonotypes. OLGA was used to compute generation probabilities for all TCRbeta clonotypes that the gDNA method yielded from four donors. Held by TCRdb, this immuneACCESS table contains in-frame sequences only and omits some clones. Under half of the omission traces to an unresolved V gene where checked; the cause of the rest is unknown. The V and J calls and clone size were taken over from that table, and D and trimming were inferred from the DNA. The sample contains over 2 million clones, roughly 95% of them found a single time. The ten largest clones take up 0.1% to 0.15% of the sample.

The donors were healthy, HIV-negative adults who had no recently reported acute infections or vaccinations. All donors were Caucasian adults living in Nashville, Tennessee, USA. CD4+ T cells were enriched by magnetic negative selection; naive cells were then positively selected on CD45RA, and the negative fraction formed the memory subset. Blood was collected by leukapheresis, and PBMCs were isolated by Ficoll-Histopaque density gradient centrifugation and then cryopreserved in liquid nitrogen vapor phase. Analytical flow cytometry was used to check the purity and quantity of each magnetically sorted T cell population. From each sorted fraction, genomic DNA was isolated and quantified by UV absorbance on a Nanodrop 2000c. This sample was taken from a study of shared clonotypes between healthy human individuals (TCRdb year 2020). With respect to the entire study: The cohort comprised a couple of women and a few men aged 18 to 49 years. To estimate repertoire size and how much clonotype sharing occurs between individuals, the study deeply sequenced the blood TCR repertoires of several healthy adults. For each donor, three plates each were used for CD4 naive and CD4 memory, two plates were used for CD8 naive, and one plate was used for CD8 memory. Libraries were prepared and TCR repertoires were sequenced by different laboratories using diverse techniques, in order to increase sequencing depth and limit assay-specific biases. Leukapheresis yielded between about 0.85 and 10 billion PBMCs per donor.

General conclusions and limits of the study: Compared with non-shared clonotypes, the clonotypes found in all four sorted-subset donors had higher generation probabilities. Naive subsets generally had larger estimated clonotype richness than memory subsets. Incomplete sequencing was indicated by rarefaction of sorted-subset datasets, despite the large sequencing depth. When a few donors were compared, the shared fraction of clonotypes was around 5% for naive CD4, about 4% for naive CD8, roughly 2.3% for memory CD4, and around 0.4% for memory CD8. Pairwise subsampling indicated that sequencing depth was expected to affect the degree of clonotype sharing among donors. The genetic and exposure-history diversity represented was limited by the small number of donors. Sampling was restricted to blood, and TCR repertoires in tissues likely differ from the TCR repertoires found in blood.

The specimen was naive CD4+ T cells sorted from blood. In the paper's terms, the cell subset or site label means: CD45RA+ positively selected. The sequence was collected from a young man in good health. Recombination linked TRBV30 to TRBJ2-7; a stretch of 9 junction bases matches TRBD2. For the CDR3, the sequence is CAWIAGASSYEQYF. Read as DNA, the sequence is TGTGCCTGGATAGCGGGGGCCTCTTCCTACGAGCAGTACTTC.